These 8 T cell receptor beta chains were sequenced from one sample in a study of T cells expressing NK-cell markers. TCRdb processed the 5' RACE reads again and assigns one entry to each CDR3 protein, with no DNA. This sample's table has about 550,000 distinct CDR3 sequences. The specimen was blood T cells: a sorted CD56 or NKG2C T cell subset, CD4+ or CD8+ T cells, or bulk PBMC T cells (not recorded which). Receptors were obtained from a man between 18 and 35 years old in good health.

The CDR3 protein is CASSAGTSGRSETQYF. The gene calls are TRBV9 and TRBJ2-5; TCRdb outputs TRBD2, but without DNA this stays unchecked. CDR1 is SGDLS and CDR2 is YYNGEE in the germline V gene. The CDR3 contains 16 residues.

This rearrangement joins TRBV12-3 or TRBV12-4 to TRBJ2-3; no DNA is available, so the TRBD2 call from TCRdb remains unchecked. The CDR3 length is 16 residues. The CDR3 is CASSFQAGGMTDTQYF.

V is TRBV6-1 and J is TRBJ2-1; without DNA, the TCRdb call of TRBD2 cannot be checked. Per germline, CDR1 MNHNS and CDR2 SASEGT. This CDR3 contains 16 residues. CDR3 in amino acids: CASRQPGLPPYNEQFF.

The chain employs TRBV28 and TRBJ2-7; TCRdb picks TRBD1, but there is no DNA to check that call. Germline CDR1 and CDR2: MDHEN and SYDVKM. There are 12 residues in the CDR3. The CDR3 loop reads CATKDRTYEQYF.

The chain employs TRBV24-1 and TRBJ2-1; TCRdb proposes TRBD2, but this gene call is untestable without DNA. Looked up from germline, CDR1 is KGHDR and CDR2 is SFDVKD. The CDR3 has 17 amino acids. This CDR3 is CATSDVSTSGRFHEQFF.

V usage is TRBV12-3 or TRBV12-4 and J usage is TRBJ1-1; the TCRdb D gene call, TRBD1, has no DNA to confirm it. The CDR3 totals 14 residues. The CDR3 here is CASSYGQGLAEAFF.

This chain joins TRBV5-1 and TRBJ1-4. Germline V gene sequence: CDR1 SGHRS, CDR2 YFSETQ. This CDR3 contains 14 residues. CDR3 sequence: CASSLRTGNEKLFF.

The chain couples TRBV27 to TRBJ2-1; TCRdb gives TRBD2 as the D gene, but with no DNA this cannot be confirmed. The V gene's germline CDR1 is MNHEY and CDR2 SMNVEV (reference sequence). This CDR3 comprises 14 residues. The CDR3 region is CASSQLARDNEQFF.